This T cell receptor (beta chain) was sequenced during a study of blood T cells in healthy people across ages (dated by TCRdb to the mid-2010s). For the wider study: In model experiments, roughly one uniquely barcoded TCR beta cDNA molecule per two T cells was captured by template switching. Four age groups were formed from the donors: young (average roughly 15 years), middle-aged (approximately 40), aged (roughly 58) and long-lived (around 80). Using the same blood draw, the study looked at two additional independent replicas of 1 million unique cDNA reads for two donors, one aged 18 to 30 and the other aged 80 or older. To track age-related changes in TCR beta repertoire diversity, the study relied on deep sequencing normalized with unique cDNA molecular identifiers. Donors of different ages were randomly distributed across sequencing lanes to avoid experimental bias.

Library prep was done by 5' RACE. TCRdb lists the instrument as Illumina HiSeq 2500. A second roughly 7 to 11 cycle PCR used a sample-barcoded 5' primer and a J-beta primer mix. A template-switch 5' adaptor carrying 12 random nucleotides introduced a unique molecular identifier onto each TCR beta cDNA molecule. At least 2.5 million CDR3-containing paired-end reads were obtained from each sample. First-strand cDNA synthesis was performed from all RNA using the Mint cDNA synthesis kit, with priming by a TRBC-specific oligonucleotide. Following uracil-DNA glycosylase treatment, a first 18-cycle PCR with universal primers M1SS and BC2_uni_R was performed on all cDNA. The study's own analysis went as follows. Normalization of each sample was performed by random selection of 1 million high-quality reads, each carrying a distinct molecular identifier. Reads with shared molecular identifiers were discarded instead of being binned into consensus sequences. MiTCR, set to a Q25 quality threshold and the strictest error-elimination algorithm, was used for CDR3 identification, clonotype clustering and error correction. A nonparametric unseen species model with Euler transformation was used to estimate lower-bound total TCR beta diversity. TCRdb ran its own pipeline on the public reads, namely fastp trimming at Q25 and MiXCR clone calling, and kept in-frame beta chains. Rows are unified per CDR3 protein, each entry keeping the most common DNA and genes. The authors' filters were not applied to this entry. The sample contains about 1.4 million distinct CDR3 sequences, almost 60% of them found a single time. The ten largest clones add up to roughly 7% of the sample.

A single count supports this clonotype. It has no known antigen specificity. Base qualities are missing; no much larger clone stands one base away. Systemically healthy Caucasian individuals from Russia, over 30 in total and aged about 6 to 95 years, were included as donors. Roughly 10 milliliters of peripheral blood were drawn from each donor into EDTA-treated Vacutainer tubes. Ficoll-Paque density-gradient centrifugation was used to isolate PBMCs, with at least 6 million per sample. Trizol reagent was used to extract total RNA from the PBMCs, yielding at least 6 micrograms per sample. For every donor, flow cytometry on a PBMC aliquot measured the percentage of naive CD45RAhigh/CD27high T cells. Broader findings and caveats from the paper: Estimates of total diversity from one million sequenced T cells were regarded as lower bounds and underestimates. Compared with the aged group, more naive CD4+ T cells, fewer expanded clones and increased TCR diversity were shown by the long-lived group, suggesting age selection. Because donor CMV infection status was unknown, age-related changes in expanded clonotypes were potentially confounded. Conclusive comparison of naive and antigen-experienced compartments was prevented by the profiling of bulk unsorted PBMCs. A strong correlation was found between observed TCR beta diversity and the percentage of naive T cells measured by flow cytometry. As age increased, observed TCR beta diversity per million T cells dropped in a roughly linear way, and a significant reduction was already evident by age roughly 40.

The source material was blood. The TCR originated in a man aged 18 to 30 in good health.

CDR3 loop: CASSFGRGGDNEKLFF. The sequenced DNA: TGTGCCAGCAGCTTCGGGCGAGGGGGGGACAATGAAAAACTGTTTTTT. The sequence links TRBV7-9 to TRBJ1-4; TRBD1 is possibly the D segment (6 matching bases). CDR1 and CDR2 are read off the germline V gene (reference sequence) as SEHNR and FQNEAQ. Trimming removed 3 bases from V and 5 bases from J, leaving 16 bases between the germline ends. From cysteine to phenylalanine, the CDR3 is 16 amino acids long. Only the CDR3 DNA is retained, 48 bases long and in frame from the first base.